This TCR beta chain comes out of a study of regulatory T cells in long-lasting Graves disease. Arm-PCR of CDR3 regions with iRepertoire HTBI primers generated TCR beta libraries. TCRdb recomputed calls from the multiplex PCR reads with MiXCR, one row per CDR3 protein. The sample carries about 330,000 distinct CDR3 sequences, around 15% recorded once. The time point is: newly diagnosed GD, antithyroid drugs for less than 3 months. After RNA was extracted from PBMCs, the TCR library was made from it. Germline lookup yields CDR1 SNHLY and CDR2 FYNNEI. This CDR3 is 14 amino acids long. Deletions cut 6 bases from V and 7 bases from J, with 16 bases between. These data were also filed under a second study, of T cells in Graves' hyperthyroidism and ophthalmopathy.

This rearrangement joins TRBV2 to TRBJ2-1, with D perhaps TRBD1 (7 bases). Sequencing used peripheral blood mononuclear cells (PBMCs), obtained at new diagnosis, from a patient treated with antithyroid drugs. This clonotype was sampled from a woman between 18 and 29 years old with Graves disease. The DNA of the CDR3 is TGTGCCAGCAGCTCATCGACAGGGAGGAATGAGCAGTTCTTC. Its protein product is CASSSSTGRNEQFF.